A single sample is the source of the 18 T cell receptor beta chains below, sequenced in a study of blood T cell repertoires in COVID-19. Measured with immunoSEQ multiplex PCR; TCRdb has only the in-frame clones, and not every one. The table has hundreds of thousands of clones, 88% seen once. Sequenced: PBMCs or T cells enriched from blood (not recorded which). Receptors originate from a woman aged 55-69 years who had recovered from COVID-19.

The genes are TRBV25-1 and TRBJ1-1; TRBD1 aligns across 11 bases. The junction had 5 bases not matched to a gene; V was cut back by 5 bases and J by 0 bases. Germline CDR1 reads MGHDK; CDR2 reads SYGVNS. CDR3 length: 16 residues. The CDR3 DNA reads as TGTGCCAGCAGTCCGGACAGGGGGCGGTTGAACACTGAAGCTTTCTTT. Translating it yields CASSPDRGRLNTEAFF.

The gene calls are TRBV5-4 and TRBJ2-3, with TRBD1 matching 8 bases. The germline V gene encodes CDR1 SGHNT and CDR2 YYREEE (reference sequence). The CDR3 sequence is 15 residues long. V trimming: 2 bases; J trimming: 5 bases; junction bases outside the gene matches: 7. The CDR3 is CASSFGRGQIDTQYF. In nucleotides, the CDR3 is TGTGCCAGCAGCTTCGGCAGGGGGCAGATAGATACGCAGTATTTT.

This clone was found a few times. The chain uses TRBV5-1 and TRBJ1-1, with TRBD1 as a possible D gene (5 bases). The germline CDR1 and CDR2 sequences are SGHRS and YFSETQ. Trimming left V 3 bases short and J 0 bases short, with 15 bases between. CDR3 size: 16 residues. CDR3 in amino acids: CASSYGRQTVNTEAFF. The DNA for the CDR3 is TGCGCCAGCAGCTACGGGAGACAGACCGTGAACACTGAAGCTTTCTTT.

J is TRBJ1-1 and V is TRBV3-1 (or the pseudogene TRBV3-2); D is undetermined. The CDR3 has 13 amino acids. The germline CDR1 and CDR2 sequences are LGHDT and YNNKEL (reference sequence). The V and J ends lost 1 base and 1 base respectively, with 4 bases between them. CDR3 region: CASSQVQNTEAFF. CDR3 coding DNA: TGTGCCAGCAGCCAAGTCCAGAACACTGAAGCTTTCTTT.

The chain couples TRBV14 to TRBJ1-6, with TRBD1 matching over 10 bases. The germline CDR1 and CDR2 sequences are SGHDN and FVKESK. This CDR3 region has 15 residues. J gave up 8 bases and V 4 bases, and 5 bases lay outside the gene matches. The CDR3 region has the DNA TGTGCCAGCAGCCCGACAGGGGGCGTTTATTCACCCCTCCACTTT. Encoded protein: CASSPTGGVYSPLHF.

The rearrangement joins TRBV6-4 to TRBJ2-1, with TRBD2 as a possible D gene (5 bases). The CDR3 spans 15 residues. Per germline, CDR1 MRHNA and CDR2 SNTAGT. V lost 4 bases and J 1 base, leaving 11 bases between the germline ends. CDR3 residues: CASSVVLASYNEQFF. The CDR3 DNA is TGTGCCAGCAGTGTGGTGCTAGCTTCCTACAATGAGCAGTTCTTC.

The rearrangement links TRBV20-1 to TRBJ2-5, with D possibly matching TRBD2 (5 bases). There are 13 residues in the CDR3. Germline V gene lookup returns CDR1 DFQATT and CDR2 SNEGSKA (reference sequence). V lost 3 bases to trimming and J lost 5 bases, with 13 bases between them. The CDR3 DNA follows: TGCAGTGCTAGTCGGGGTCCAAGGGAGACCCAGTACTTC. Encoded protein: CSASRGPRETQYF.

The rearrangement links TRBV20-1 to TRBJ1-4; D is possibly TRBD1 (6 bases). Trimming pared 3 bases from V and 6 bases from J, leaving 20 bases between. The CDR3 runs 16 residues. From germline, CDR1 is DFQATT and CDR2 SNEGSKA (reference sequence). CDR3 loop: CSASFPVTGRDEKLFF. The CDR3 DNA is TGCAGTGCTAGTTTTCCTGTTACAGGGAGGGATGAAAAACTGTTTTTT.

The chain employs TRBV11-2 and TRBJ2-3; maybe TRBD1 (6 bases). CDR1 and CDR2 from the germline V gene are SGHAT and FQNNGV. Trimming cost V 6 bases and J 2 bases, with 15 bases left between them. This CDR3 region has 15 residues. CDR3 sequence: CASRSRGILTDTQYF. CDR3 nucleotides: TGTGCCAGCAGAAGCAGGGGAATCCTCACAGATACGCAGTATTTT.

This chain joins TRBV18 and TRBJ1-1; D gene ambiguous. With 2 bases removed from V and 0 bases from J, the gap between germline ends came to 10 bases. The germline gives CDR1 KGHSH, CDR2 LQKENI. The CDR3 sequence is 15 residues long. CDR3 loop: CASSPSSLMNTEAFF. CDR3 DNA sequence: TGTGCCAGCTCACCATCGAGTCTTATGAACACTGAAGCTTTCTTT. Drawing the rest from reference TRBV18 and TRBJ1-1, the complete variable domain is NAGVMQNPRHLVRRRGQEARLRCSPMKGHSHVYWYRQLPEEGLKFMVYLQKENIIDESGMPKERFSAEFPKEGPSILRIQQVVRGDSAAYFCASSPSSLMNTEAFFGQGTRLTVV.

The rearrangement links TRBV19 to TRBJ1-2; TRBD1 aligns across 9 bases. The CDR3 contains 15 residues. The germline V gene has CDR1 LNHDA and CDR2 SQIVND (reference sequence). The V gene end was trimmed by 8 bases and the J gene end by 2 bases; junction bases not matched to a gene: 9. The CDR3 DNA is TGTGCCAGTGGAAAGGGGGGACAGGGCAACTATGGCTACACCTTC. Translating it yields CASGKGGQGNYGYTF.

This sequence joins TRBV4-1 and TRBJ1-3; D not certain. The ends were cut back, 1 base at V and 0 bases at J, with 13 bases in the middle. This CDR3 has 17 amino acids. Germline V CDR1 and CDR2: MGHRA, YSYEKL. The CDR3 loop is CASSQAQAVYSGNTIYF. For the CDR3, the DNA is TGCGCCAGCAGCCAAGCTCAGGCTGTCTACTCTGGAAACACCATATATTTT.

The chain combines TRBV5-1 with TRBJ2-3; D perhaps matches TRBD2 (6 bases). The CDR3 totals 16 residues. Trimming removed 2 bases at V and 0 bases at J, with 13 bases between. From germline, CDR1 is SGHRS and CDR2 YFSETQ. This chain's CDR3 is CASSLNAGRSTDTQYF. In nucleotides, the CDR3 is TGCGCCAGCAGCTTAAACGCGGGACGTAGCACAGATACGCAGTATTTT.

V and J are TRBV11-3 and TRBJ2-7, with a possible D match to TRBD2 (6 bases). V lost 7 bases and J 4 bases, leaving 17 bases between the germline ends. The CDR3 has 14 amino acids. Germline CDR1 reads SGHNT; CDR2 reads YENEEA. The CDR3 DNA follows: TGTGCCAGCACCAAAGGCCAAGGGAGGTACGAGCAGTACTTC. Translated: CASTKGQGRYEQYF.

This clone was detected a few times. Here the CDR3 DNA reads TGTGCCAGCAGCGTAGCCCAGGGTCTTAATGAAAAACTGTTTTTT. As protein: CASSVAQGLNEKLFF. The chain is built from TRBV9 and TRBJ1-4; tentative D call: TRBD1 (5 bases). The V end lost 0 bases, the J end lost 4 bases, and 10 bases lay between the germline ends. This CDR3 contains 15 residues. CDR1 SGDLS and CDR2 YYNGEE come from the germline V gene.

The CDR3 bases are TGTGCCAGCACCGAAGGTGGTCAGGCCTCTGGAAACACCATATATTTT. Translating gives CASTEGGQASGNTIYF. The chain employs TRBV2 and TRBJ1-3; D is unresolved. Trimming cost V 7 bases and J 0 bases, with 16 bases left between them. There are 16 residues in the CDR3. Germline assignment: CDR1 SNHLY and CDR2 FYNNEI.

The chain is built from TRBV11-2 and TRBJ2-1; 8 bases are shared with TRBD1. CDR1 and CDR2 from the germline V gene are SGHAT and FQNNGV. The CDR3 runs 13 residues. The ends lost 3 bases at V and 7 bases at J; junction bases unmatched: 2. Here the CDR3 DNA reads TGTGCCAGCAGCTTGGACAGGGTAAATGAGCAGTTCTTC. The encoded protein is CASSLDRVNEQFF.

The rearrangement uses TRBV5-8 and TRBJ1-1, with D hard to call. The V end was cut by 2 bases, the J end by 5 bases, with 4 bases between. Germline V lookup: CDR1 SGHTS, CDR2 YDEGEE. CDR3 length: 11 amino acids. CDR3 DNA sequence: TGTGCCAGCAGCTTACGGACTGAAGCTTTCTTT. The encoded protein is CASSLRTEAFF.